This T cell receptor beta chain derives from a study of a mutant IDH1 vaccine in newly diagnosed glioma. The assay was immunoSEQ multiplex PCR, and TCRdb's table has in-frame clones only and misses some. The repertoire holds approximately 70,000 clones, 79% seen once, with 7.5% to 9% in the top ten. This clone was seen a single time. The germline gives CDR1 LGHNA, CDR2 YNFKEQ. The CDR3 has 15 residues. Trimming stripped 0 bases from V and 3 bases from J, with 11 bases between. Time point specified: baseline, week 1 (first vaccination visit). The treatment is: pre-vaccination baseline after standard-of-care therapy.

The material sequenced was PBMCs, taken from a glioma patient treated with radiotherapy, temozolomide or both. This receptor was taken from a man aged 50 to 60 with glioma. The chain combines TRBV4-2 with TRBJ1-2; D unclear. The CDR3 region has the DNA TGTGCCAGCAGCCAAGATAGGACTATGGACTATGGCTACACCTTC. This sequence encodes CASSQDRTMDYGYTF.